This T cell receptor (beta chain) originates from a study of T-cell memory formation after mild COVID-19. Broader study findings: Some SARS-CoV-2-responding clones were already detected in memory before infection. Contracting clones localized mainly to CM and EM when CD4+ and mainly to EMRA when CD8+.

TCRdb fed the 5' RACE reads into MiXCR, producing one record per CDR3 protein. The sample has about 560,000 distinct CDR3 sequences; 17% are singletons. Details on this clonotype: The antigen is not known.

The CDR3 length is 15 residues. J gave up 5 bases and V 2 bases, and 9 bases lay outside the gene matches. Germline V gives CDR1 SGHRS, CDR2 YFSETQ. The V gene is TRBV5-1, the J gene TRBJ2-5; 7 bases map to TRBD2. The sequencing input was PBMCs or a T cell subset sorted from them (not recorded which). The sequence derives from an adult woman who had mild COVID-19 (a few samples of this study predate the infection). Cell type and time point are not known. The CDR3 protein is CASSLLAQTMETQYF. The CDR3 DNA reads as TGCGCCAGCAGCTTACTAGCGCAGACCATGGAGACCCAGTACTTC.